This is a list of T cell receptor beta chains from one sample in a study of T cells after yellow fever vaccination. MiXCR, applied by TCRdb to the 5' RACE reads, yields one record per CDR3 protein. The repertoire holds 400,000 to 450,000 distinct CDR3 sequences, around 20% seen once, with roughly a sixth in the top ten. The specimen comprised PBMCs, sampled before the yellow fever booster vaccination. These receptors were obtained from a man in his late teens or twenties who received the YFV17D yellow fever vaccine. CDR3s include the opening cysteine and the closing phenylalanine or tryptophan. A D gene is named only where the DNA matches it firmly. Size values are once, few and many counts, or a class for expanded clones, and some rows have none.

clone size	V gene	D gene	J gene	CDR3 DNA	CDR3 protein
-	TRBV6-6	-	TRBJ1-2	TGTGCCAGCAGTCTCAGTGGGGCAATTGGCTACACCTTC	CASSLSGAIGYTF
-	TRBV4-3	TRBD2	TRBJ2-5	TGCGCCAGCAGCCATGGGACTAGCGGGGAGACCCAGTACTTC	CASSHGTSGETQYF
few	TRBV5-1	TRBD1	TRBJ2-2	TGCGCCAGCAGCTTCGGGGACAGGGAAAACGGGGAGCTGTTTTTT	CASSFGDRENGELFF
few	TRBV28	-	TRBJ1-2	TGTGCCAGCAGTTTATGGTACCAGGGGGGCTACACCTTC	CASSLWYQGGYTF
-	TRBV18	-	TRBJ1-1	TGTGCCAGCTCACAGGTCCCCACAGAGAACACTGAAGCTTTCTTT	CASSQVPTENTEAFF
-	TRBV24-1	TRBD1	TRBJ2-2	TGTGCCACCAGTGATTTGTGGACAGGGTCGAACACCGGGGAGCTGTTTTTT	CATSDLWTGSNTGELFF
few	TRBV7-9	-	TRBJ2-1	TGTGCCAGCAGCTTAGACAAGTTCTTC	CASSLDKFF
few	TRBV9	-	TRBJ2-3	TGTGCCAGCAGCGCCAATACGGGGACTGCAGATACGCAGTATTTT	CASSANTGTADTQYF
few	TRBV4-3	-	TRBJ2-2	TGCGCCAGCAGCCAGGAGGGGCCTTACACCGGGGAGCTGTTTTTT	CASSQEGPYTGELFF
-	TRBV7-8	-	TRBJ1-3	TGTGCCAGCAGCTTCTCCAGGATGGTTTTGGCCACCATATATTTT	CASSFSRMVLATIYF
-	TRBV6-1	TRBD2	TRBJ2-2	TGTGCCAGCAGGCCTAGCGGGGGGGCCAGCGGGGAGCTGTTTTTT	CASRPSGGASGELFF
few	TRBV7-2	-	TRBJ1-2	TGTGCCAGCAGCTTAGCAGGCCGTGGTGGCTACACCTTC	CASSLAGRGGYTF
-	TRBV18	-	TRBJ1-5	TGTGCCAGCTCACCTGGGGCAGGAGATAGCAATCAGCCCCAGCATTTT	CASSPGAGDSNQPQHF
few	TRBV7-3	-	TRBJ2-4	TGTGCCAGCAGCTTAGAACCGGCAGGGAAAAACATTCAGTACTTC	CASSLEPAGKNIQYF
-	TRBV27	TRBD2	TRBJ2-5	TGTGCCAGCAGTTCAAGAAGTGGAGCGGGGGGGTCAGAGACCCAGTACTTC	CASSSRSGAGGSETQYF
-	TRBV5-5	TRBD2	TRBJ2-5	TGTGCCAGCAGCTTCGGTAGCGGGAAATGGGAGGAGACCCAGTACTTC	CASSFGSGKWEETQYF
few	TRBV20-1	-	TRBJ1-1	TGCAGTGCTAGAGACAGGGGCAATATGAACACTGAAGCTTTCTTT	CSARDRGNMNTEAFF
-	TRBV2	TRBD2	TRBJ2-5	TGTGCCAGCAGGGACCCGGGACTAGCGGACCAAGAGACCCAGTACTTC	CASRDPGLADQETQYF
-	TRBV20-1	-	TRBJ1-5	TGCAGTGCAACGTCGGACAACCCGCATCAGCCCCAGCATTTT	CSATSDNPHQPQHF
-	TRBV2	-	TRBJ2-7	TGTGCCAGCAGGGACAGACTTCTCTACGAGCAGTACTTC	CASRDRLLYEQYF
-	TRBV6-5	-	TRBJ2-3	TGTGCCAGCAGCCCGACCCCCAGGGAAGGAGATACGCAGTATTTT	CASSPTPREGDTQYF
-	TRBV15	-	TRBJ1-5	TGTGCCACCAGCAGAGATCGTCTTTTCCAGCCCCAGCATTTT	CATSRDRLFQPQHF
-	TRBV6-5	-	TRBJ2-7	TGTGCCACCCGGCCGGACACTGGACCATACGAGCAGTACTTC	CATRPDTGPYEQYF
-	TRBV6-5	-	TRBJ1-1	TGTGCCAGCAGCCGGGGACACCTTGAAGCTTTCTTT	CASSRGHLEAFF
few	TRBV7-8	TRBD1	TRBJ2-1	TGTGCCAGCAGACTATACAGGGGTTGGTACAATGAGCAGTTCTTC	CASRLYRGWYNEQFF
few	TRBV10-3	TRBD1	TRBJ2-7	TGTGCCATCAGTTACCCTCCGGGACAGGGGGCTTACGAGCAGTACTTC	CAISYPPGQGAYEQYF
-	TRBV4-3	-	TRBJ2-7	TGCGCCAGCAGCCAAGAGGCAGGCAAAGTCTACGAGCAGTACTTC	CASSQEAGKVYEQYF
-	TRBV24-1	TRBD1	TRBJ2-3	TGTGCCACCAGCGTTGGGACAGCCGGATCTAGGGATACGCAGTATTTT	CATSVGTAGSRDTQYF
-	TRBV5-1	-	TRBJ2-7	TGCGCCAGCAGCTTCTCAGGGGAGCAGTACTTC	CASSFSGEQYF
-	TRBV5-5	-	TRBJ2-4	TGTGCCAGCAGCTTGAGCTTCCGTCAAAACATTCAGTACTTC	CASSLSFRQNIQYF
few	TRBV3-1	TRBD1	TRBJ2-7	TGTGCCAGCAGCCGCCGGGACAGGGGCTACGAGCAGTACTTC	CASSRRDRGYEQYF
few	TRBV7-2	TRBD2	TRBJ2-1	TGTGCCAGCAGCTTGGGGGGGTTTTATGAGCAGTTCTTC	CASSLGGFYEQFF
many	TRBV7-6	-	TRBJ2-3	TGTGCCAGCAGCTTCCGAGAGTCCACAGATACGCAGTATTTT	CASSFRESTDTQYF
few	TRBV20-1	-	TRBJ1-1	TGCAGTGCCCCCATGGGGGGCGGTTTCAACACTGAAGCTTTCTTT	CSAPMGGGFNTEAFF
few	TRBV4-2	-	TRBJ2-7	TGTGCCAGCAGCCAAGAGACTCGGGGATCCTACGAGCAGTACTTC	CASSQETRGSYEQYF
few	TRBV7-7	TRBD1	TRBJ2-5	TGTGCCAGCGGGACAGGGAGGCCCCAAGAGACCCAGTACTTC	CASGTGRPQETQYF
-	TRBV7-8	-	TRBJ2-1	TGTGCCAGCAGCTTGGTTGCTAGGAGGCATGAGCAGTTCTTC	CASSLVARRHEQFF
-	TRBV6-6	-	TRBJ1-3	TGTGCCAGCAGTTATAGACCCCGGAGCTCTGGAAACACCATATATTTT	CASSYRPRSSGNTIYF
-	TRBV7-9	-	TRBJ1-3	TGTGCCAGCTTCAAAGGTGGGGGAAACACCATATATTTT	CASFKGGGNTIYF
few	TRBV18	TRBD1	TRBJ2-7	TGTGCCAGCTCACCCACCTTCAGGGGGTACGAGGACGAGCAGTACTTC	CASSPTFRGYEDEQYF
few	TRBV7-9	-	TRBJ1-6	TGTGCCAGCAGCCAAACCGGGACACCGGTTGTCCCCCTCCACTTT	CASSQTGTPVVPLHF
-	TRBV20-1	TRBD2	TRBJ2-3	TGCAGTGCTAGAGCGGGGGGGCCCACAGATACGCAGTATTTT	CSARAGGPTDTQYF
many	TRBV10-3	TRBD1	TRBJ1-6	TGTGCCATTCCCAGCAGGGGGCCTTCACCCCTCCACTTT	CAIPSRGPSPLHF
-	TRBV20-1	-	TRBJ2-4	TGCAGTGCTAGGGGGACCGTTATAGCCAAAAACATTCAGTACTTC	CSARGTVIAKNIQYF
few	TRBV28	-	TRBJ2-5	TGTGCCAGCAGATCACAGGAAGAGACCCAGTACTTC	CASRSQEETQYF
-	TRBV12-3/TRBV12-4	-	TRBJ2-1	TGTGCCACCATCGGGGGCGGCGCATACAATGAGCAGTTCTTC	CATIGGGAYNEQFF
few	TRBV20-1	TRBD2	TRBJ2-5	TGCAGTGCTAGAGGAACTGGAGCGGGGGGGCCGCAGACCCAGTACTTC	CSARGTGAGGPQTQYF
few	TRBV28	TRBD1	TRBJ2-6	TGTGCCAGCAGTTTCACAGGGGGTTCTGGGGCCAACGTCCTGACTTTC	CASSFTGGSGANVLTF
-	TRBV4-2	-	TRBJ2-5	TGTGCCAGCAGCCCACGGACGGGGGTCGGAGAGACCCAGTACTTC	CASSPRTGVGETQYF
many	TRBV5-5	-	TRBJ1-2	TGTGCCAGCAGCTTGTCCGAGCCGCTGGGTAACTATGGCTACACCTTC	CASSLSEPLGNYGYTF
-	TRBV12-3/TRBV12-4	-	TRBJ1-5	TGTGCCAGCAGTTTGGGGGTACTGGGTCAGCCCCAGCATTTT	CASSLGVLGQPQHF
few	TRBV12-3/TRBV12-4	-	TRBJ2-3	TGTGCCAGCAGTACACGTAGTGCTGCAGATACGCAGTATTTT	CASSTRSAADTQYF
many	TRBV12-3/TRBV12-4	-	TRBJ2-4	TGTGCCAGCACCCTCCAGGATGGGAACATTCAGTACTTC	CASTLQDGNIQYF
few	TRBV12-3/TRBV12-4	-	TRBJ2-3	TGTGCCAGCACCCTAACCATGGAGGATACGCAGTATTTT	CASTLTMEDTQYF
-	TRBV6-2/TRBV6-3	TRBD2	TRBJ2-1	TGTGCCAGCAGTTACTCTCGGACTAGTGTCGGCGATGAGCAGTTCTTC	CASSYSRTSVGDEQFF
-	TRBV4-2	TRBD1	TRBJ1-1	TGTGCCAGCAGCCAAGTTCCCGGGGACAGGGGGCCTGGGAACACTGAAGCTTTCTTT	CASSQVPGDRGPGNTEAFF